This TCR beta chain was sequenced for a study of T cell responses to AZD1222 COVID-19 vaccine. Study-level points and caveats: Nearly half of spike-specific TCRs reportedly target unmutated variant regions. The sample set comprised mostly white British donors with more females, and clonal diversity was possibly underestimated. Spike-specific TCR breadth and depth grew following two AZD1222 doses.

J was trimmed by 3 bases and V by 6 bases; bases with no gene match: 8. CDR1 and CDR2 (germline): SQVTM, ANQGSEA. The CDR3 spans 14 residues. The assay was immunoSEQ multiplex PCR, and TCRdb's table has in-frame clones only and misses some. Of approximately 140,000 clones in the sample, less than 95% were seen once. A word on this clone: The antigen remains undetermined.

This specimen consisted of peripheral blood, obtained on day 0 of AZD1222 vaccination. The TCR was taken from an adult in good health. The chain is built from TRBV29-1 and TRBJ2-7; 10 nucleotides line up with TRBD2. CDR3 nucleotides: TGCAGCGTACGAGGAGCGGGGGGGATCTACGAGCAGTACTTC. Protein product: CSVRGAGGIYEQYF.